This paragraph reports one T cell receptor beta chain. Its antigen has not been determined. Base qualities are not recorded, but no much larger clone differs from it by a single base. Deletion took 2 bases off V and 2 bases off J, with a span of 7 bases between the germline ends. Measured from the cysteine to the phenylalanine, the CDR3 is 13 residues long. Only the CDR3 DNA stays, 39 bases, in frame from base 1. Via the germline V gene (reference sequence), CDR1 is WNHNN and CDR2 SYGVQD. The cohort was made up of 500 to 850 healthy bone marrow donors. Cohort members were all nominally healthy when sampled, although unrecorded immune exposures were likely present. The donor tested CMV seronegative, placing the donor among the 300 to 450 seronegative members of the cohort. Every donor gave a peripheral blood sample, and the peripheral blood mononuclear cells from that sample were used for TCR beta sequencing. The Qiagen DNeasy Blood Extraction Kit was used to extract genomic DNA from the blood cell samples.

These data come from a study of cytomegalovirus exposure and HLA in healthy donors (dated by TCRdb to the late 2010s). Describing the broader study: According to an earlier analysis of 550 to 700 of the donors, 150 million to 200 million T cells yielded 117 million unique TCR beta sequences and around 300 Gb of sequence data. About 330 gigabases of sequencing data and around 90 million unique TCR sequences made up an early release that covered 500 to 700 HLA-typed donors. Of the approximately 400 genotyped donors, over 65% fell in the genetic ancestry cluster associated with self-reported Caucasian donors. The study aimed to test whether signatures of past pathogen exposure could be identified by cataloging public T cell receptors. The study used immunosequencing to profile the T cell repertoires of some 600 subjects and linked those repertoires to cytomegalovirus serostatus. Along with the approximately 670-subject first cohort, a separate validation cohort of around 120 different subjects was used. To predict cytomegalovirus infection status, the study combined high-throughput TCR immunosequencing, statistical association of individual TCRs with disease status, and machine learning. In a later analysis, previously published TCR beta repertoires from more than 500 donors were re-analyzed and high-resolution HLA genotyping was added so that TCR occurrence patterns could be studied. Rather than using new phenotypic data, the later analysis identified candidate immune exposures from TCR beta sequences and from how often those sequences occurred across donors. To decide whether each TCR beta V gene segment behaved as functional or pseudogenic, an earlier analysis of some 600 of the donors relied on high-throughput TCR beta sequencing. Donor age, sex, ethnicity and CMV serostatus were collected together with the repertoire data. Genome-wide SNP genotypes for about 60% of the roughly 700 donors were used in a later genetic analysis, which treated that subset as a discovery cohort. All discovery cohort repertoires had been generated on a single sequencing platform. Both class I and class II loci were covered by HLA typing, at four-digit resolution. Typing coverage varied by locus: about 620-640 donors for A, B, C, DRB1 and DQB1; 500 to 550 for DQA1; approximately 610 for DPA1; more than 450 for DPB1. About five DR-DQ haplotypes were treated as single units for association and clustering because of strong linkage in the cohort. On average, 235,054 unique TCR beta nucleotide sequences were sequenced per donor among a few hundred genotyped donors of the cohort, with 15% to 20% of those sequences being non-productive.

Results and caveats for the whole study, not just this receptor: Linkage disequilibrium might explain the correlated functional status among segregating V segments, but an unknown experimental factor could not be excluded. The sequencing pipeline was judged likely to have produced a cluster of highly shared sequence variants as a technical artifact. Some IMGT-functional V segments, including TRBV6-2 and TRBV6-3, could not be distinguished by the 87-base-pair reads and were therefore excluded. Most CMV-associated TCR beta chains appeared to be HLA-restricted in a later analysis, and the HLA associations seemed to be driven largely by CMV exposure. According to a later analysis, parvovirus B19, influenza, CMV and Epstein-Barr virus appeared linked to several top co-occurrence clusters. Broadly in line with IMGT annotations, most TCR beta V segments showed up in productive rearrangements about 87% or about 30% of the time in an earlier analysis of several hundred of the donors. In a later analysis, HLA-associated TCR beta chains showed more clonal expansion and lower generation probabilities than non-associated chains that were equally common. Some 15 rarely observed V segments, including chromosome 9 orphons, were excluded from the earlier analysis of about 610 of the donors because counts were too low. A further reported finding was that TCR beta sequences accurately predicted the HLA-A and HLA-B alleles for most subjects in the first cohort. Cytomegalovirus status was reported to be diagnosed by the classifier with high specificity and sensitivity in both the original and validation cohorts. A later analysis associated about 18,000 TCR beta sequences with specific HLA alleles at a false discovery rate of 0.05. In vitro tests confirmed that a few of the cytomegalovirus-associated TCR beta chains recognize cytomegalovirus antigens. CMV serostatus was the only immune exposure information available for the cohort. Assigning TCR associations to individual alleles was difficult when HLA alleles, especially DR and DQ, strongly co-occurred. HLA typing was unavailable for some donors at each locus, so association tests used only the typed subset. According to the authors, the approach could potentially be generalized to other disease states and immunological phenotypes. In a later genetic analysis, fewer N-insertions in productive TCRs were reported among donors in an Asian-associated ancestry cluster than the 666-donor mean. The cohort was sequenced for TCR beta chains only, and without alpha or paired-chain data the features that could be detected were limited. In a later analysis, TCR association rates were found to vary across HLA loci, with the most associated TCRs seen for DRB1 alleles and the fewest for HLA-C alleles. A later genetic analysis associated a missense DCLRE1C variant with V-gene and J-gene trimming of TCR beta chains, and an independent cohort replicated the association. While some public TCRs were present in many individuals, most TCR sequences turned up only very rarely across donors. A total of some 180 TCR beta chains were listed by the study as associated with cytomegalovirus. Sequencing depth was assumed to be roughly uniform across donors in the presence/absence analyses, though that assumption may not hold.

Library creation used the immunoSEQ multiplex PCR assay. For the multiplex PCR, a mixture combining 60 forward primers for TCR Vbeta segments and 13 reverse primers for TCR Jbeta segments was used. The CDR3 region of rearranged TCR beta genes was amplified from genomic DNA with a multiplex PCR assay. Amplified TCR beta libraries were sequenced as 87-base-pair reads on the Illumina HiSeq System. From the authors' description of their analysis: A later analysis tallied some 79 million unique TCR beta chains across the approximately 670 repertoires, and approximately 12 million of those chains were shared by two or more donors. To remove PCR and sequencing errors, raw reads were error-corrected and collapsed into unique sequences using a nearest-neighbor algorithm that merged closely related sequences. To assign V, D and J gene segments, CDR3 sequences were aligned to IMGT reference sequences. For a sequence to be retained, a match of at least six nucleotides was required to both a V gene segment and a J gene segment. Rearrangements were called productive when the CDR3 lacked stop codons and stayed in frame with V and J; all others were non-productive. Following IMGT convention, CDR3 was defined as the stretch from the second conserved V-encoded cysteine to the conserved J-encoded phenylalanine. The earlier analysis of approximately 500 of the donors excluded sequences that lacked an unambiguous match to a single V gene segment. An earlier analysis of several hundred of the donors called V segments functional above 56.7% productive rearrangements and segregating when the between-donor standard deviation exceeded 5%. To diagnose cytomegalovirus status from the catalog of TCR beta chain sequences, a statistical classification framework was built. V and J gene assignment, in a later analysis, came from comparing TCR nucleotide sequences with IMGT/GENE-DB human TR gene sequences. Using the TCRdist pipeline, a later analysis assigned CDR3 sequences along with most-parsimonious VDJ recombination scenarios. In a later analysis, each TCR beta chain was defined by its CDR3 amino acid sequence together with its V-gene family, and reads lacking a unique V-gene family were excluded. In a later analysis, a few hundred highly shared, low-generation-probability nucleotide sequences were removed to address suspected cross-contamination and a sequencing artifact. In a later analysis, a clonal expansion index for each public chain was calculated from normalized within-repertoire ranks of inferred template counts. In a later analysis, generation probabilities were computed with a VDJ recombination model fitted to out-of-frame rearrangements, and the resulting probabilities were checked against IGoR. A later analysis scored TCR-TCR, TCR-HLA and TCR-CMV co-occurrence with hypergeometric tests, applying a repertoire-size bias correction to TCR pairs. To estimate false discovery rates, a later analysis permuted the HLA or CMV assignments 20 times. A later analysis grouped co-occurring TCRs with DBSCAN, adding TCRdist sequence similarity when clustering within HLA-allele-positive subsets. Repertoires with fewer than 30,000 or more than 120,000 public chains were left out of co-occurrence clustering, as were four to six repertoires with anomalous nucleotide sharing. What TCRdb holds here is the immuneACCESS table cut down to in-frame rearrangements. Part of the clones is not present; checked against another copy, under half of the missing clones reflect an unresolved V gene, and the others are unexplained. V and J calls and clone size are those listed in that table; D and trimming were worked out from the DNA. The sample table lists roughly 160,000 clones, roughly 79% of them with a count of one. The ten biggest clones cover 1.3% of the sample.

The chain is encoded by TRBV10-1 joined to TRBJ2-7; the best D guess is TRBD1, with 5 bases matching. This receptor was obtained from a man aged 30 to 39 in good health and CMV-seronegative. Sequencing input: PBMCs. The CDR3 loop reads CASSEDSTYEQYF. The nucleotides are TGCGCCAGCAGTGAGGACAGCACCTACGAGCAGTACTTC.